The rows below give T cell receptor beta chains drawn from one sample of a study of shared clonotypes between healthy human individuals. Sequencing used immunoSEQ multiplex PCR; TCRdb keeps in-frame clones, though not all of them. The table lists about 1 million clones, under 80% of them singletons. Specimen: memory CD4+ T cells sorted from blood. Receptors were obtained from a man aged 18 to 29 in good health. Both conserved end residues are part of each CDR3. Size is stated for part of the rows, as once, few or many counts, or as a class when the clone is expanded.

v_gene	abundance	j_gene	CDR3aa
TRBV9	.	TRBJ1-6	CASSVDPDRNSPLHF
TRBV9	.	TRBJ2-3	CASSAAGVGTQYF
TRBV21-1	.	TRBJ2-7	CASSNGTSGRIRNSYEQYF
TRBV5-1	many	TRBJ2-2	CASRLLGIANTGELFF
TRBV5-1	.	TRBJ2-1	CASSLTRAVTYNEQFF
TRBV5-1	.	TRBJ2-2	CASREDWTASTGELFF
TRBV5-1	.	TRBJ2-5	CASSPFSGAQYF
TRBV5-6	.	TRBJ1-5	CASSLSWVLPGQGNQPQHF
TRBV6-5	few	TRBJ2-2	CASRKGMENTGELFF
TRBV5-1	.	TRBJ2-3	CACRQGDTDTQYF
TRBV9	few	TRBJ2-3	CASSVKGDTQYF
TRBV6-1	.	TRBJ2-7	CASSNLRDRGGEQYF